The clone carrying this T cell receptor (beta chain) was recorded once. Intraepithelial and lamina propria lymphocytes were isolated from graft specimens. TCRdb's table, derived via immunoSEQ multiplex PCR, lists solely in-frame clones and lacks some. Of about 63,000 clones in the sample, around 86% were seen once. This record comes from a study of graft-versus-host responses after intestinal transplantation. Between the trimmed V and J ends, which lost 0 bases and 0 bases, there was a span of 3 bases. CDR3 size: 13 residues. CDR1 and CDR2 (germline): SGHAT, FQNNGV. The clonotype comes from a human patient who received an intestinal transplant, so some T cells may come from the graft donor. This material consisted of ileum tissue, taken approximately 56 weeks after transplant. This sequence joins TRBV11-2 and TRBJ2-7; D gene uncertain. CDR3 loop: CASSLEDSYEQYF. CDR3 DNA: TGTGCCAGCAGCTTAGAGGACTCCTACGAGCAGTACTTC.